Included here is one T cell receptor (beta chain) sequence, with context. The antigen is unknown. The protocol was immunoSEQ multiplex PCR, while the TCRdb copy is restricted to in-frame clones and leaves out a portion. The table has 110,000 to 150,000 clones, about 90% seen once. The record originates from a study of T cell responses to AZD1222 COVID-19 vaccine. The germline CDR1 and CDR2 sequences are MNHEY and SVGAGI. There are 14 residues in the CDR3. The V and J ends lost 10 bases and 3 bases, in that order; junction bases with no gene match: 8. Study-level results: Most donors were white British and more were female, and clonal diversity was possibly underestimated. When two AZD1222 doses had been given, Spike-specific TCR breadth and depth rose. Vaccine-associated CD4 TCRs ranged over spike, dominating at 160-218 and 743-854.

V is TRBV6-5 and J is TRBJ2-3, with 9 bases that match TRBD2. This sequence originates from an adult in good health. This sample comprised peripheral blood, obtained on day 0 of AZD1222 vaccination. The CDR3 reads CATNRLAGTDTQYF. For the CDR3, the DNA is TGTGCCACCAACCGGCTAGCGGGGACAGATACGCAGTATTTT.